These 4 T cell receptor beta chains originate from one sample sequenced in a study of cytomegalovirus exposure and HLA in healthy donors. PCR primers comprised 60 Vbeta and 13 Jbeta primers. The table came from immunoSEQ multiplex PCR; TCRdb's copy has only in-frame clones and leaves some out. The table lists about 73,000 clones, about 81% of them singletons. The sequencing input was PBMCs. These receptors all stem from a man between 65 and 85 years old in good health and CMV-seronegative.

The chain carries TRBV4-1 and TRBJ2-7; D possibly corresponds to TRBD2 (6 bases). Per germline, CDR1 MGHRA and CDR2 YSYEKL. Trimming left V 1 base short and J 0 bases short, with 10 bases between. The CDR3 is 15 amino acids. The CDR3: CASSQVDGSSYEQYF. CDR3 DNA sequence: TGCGCCAGCAGCCAAGTTGACGGGAGCTCCTACGAGCAGTACTTC.

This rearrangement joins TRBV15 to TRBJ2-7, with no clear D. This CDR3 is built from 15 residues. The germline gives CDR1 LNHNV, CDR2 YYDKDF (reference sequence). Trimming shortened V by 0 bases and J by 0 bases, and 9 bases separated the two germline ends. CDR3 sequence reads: CATSREGASSYEQYF. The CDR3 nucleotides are TGTGCCACCAGCAGAGAAGGAGCTAGCTCCTACGAGCAGTACTTC.

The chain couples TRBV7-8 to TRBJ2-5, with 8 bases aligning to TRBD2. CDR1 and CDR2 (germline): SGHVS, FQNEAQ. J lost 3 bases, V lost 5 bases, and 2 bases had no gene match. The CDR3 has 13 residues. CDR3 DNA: TGTGCCAGCAGCGCCGGGAGGGAAGAGACCCAGTACTTC. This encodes CASSAGREETQYF.

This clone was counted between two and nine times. CDR3 bases: TGTGCCAGCAGCGGCGAGGCGCGAGAGCAGTACTTC. Residues: CASSGEAREQYF. This rearrangement joins TRBV5-6 to TRBJ2-7; no definite D call. The ends were cut back, 4 bases at V and 7 bases at J, with 12 bases in the middle. The V gene's germline CDR1 is SGHDT and CDR2 YYEEEE. The CDR3 has 12 amino acids. Full variable domain (missing parts from reference TRBV5-6 and TRBJ2-7): DAGVTQSPTHLIKTRGQQVTLRCSPKSGHDTVSWYQQALGQGPQFIFQYYEEEERQRGNFPDRFSGHQFPNYSSELNVNALLLGDSALYLCASSGEAREQYFGPGTRLTVT.